The 21 T cell receptor beta chains reported below all come from one sample, sequenced in a study of response to subunit inactivated influenza vaccine. TCRdb called the RT-PCR reads again in MiXCR, with one record for every CDR3 protein. Among roughly 760,000 distinct CDR3 sequences listed, 21% were seen once. Sequencing was performed on PBMCs from blood, taken 4 to 6 days after vaccination. All receptors derive from a man between 50 and 59 years old who received an inactivated influenza vaccine.

The sample holds many counts of this clonotype. This chain uses TRBV20-1 with TRBJ1-3; 8 bases match TRBD1. The V and J ends lost 5 bases and 0 bases, in that order; junction bases with no gene match: 0. The CDR3 runs to 13 residues. The germline V gene encodes CDR1 DFQATT and CDR2 SNEGSKA (reference sequence). CDR3 loop: CSAGQGSGNTIYF. Written as DNA, the CDR3 is TGCAGTGCTGGACAGGGCTCTGGAAACACCATATATTTT.

This rearrangement joins TRBV20-1 to TRBJ1-6; no definite D call. V shed 4 bases and J shed 9 bases, with 16 bases lying between them. The CDR3 has 14 residues. The V gene's germline CDR1 is DFQATT and CDR2 SNEGSKA (reference sequence). This chain's CDR3 is CSAIKGRRSSPLHF. The CDR3 bases are TGCAGTGCTATCAAAGGACGGCGAAGTTCACCCCTCCACTTT.

As for this clonotype: This may be a read error, as it is one base from a much larger clone. The J gene is TRBJ2-3, the V gene TRBV10-3, with D possibly TRBD2 on 6 matching bases. CDR3 length equals 14 residues. Germline assignment: CDR1 ENHRY and CDR2 SYGVKD. The DNA for the CDR3 is TGTGTCATCAGTGAGTCTGGCGGGATGGATACGCAGTATTTT. Encoded protein: CVISESGGMDTQYF.

This clonotype has a count of ten or more. This chain uses TRBV6-1 with TRBJ2-1; 7 positions agree with TRBD2. CDR1 is MNHNS, CDR2 SASEGT, per germline. With 6 bases clipped from V and 4 bases from J, the junction kept 9 bases outside the gene matches. The CDR3 is 15 amino acids. In DNA form, the CDR3 reads TGTGCCAGCAGAAGATCTAGCGGTCCTTACAATGAGCAGTTCTTC. This gives the protein CASRRSSGPYNEQFF.

This clonotype appeared a few times. The rearrangement links TRBV7-6 to TRBJ1-1; D gene ambiguous. Per the germline V gene, CDR1 is SGHVS and CDR2 is FNYEAQ. V was clipped by 1 base and J by 4 bases, with 16 bases between them. CDR3 size: 16 residues. CDR3 sequence (DNA): TGTGCCAGCAGCTTAGGGAGTAGGGATGTGAGCACTGAAGCTTTCTTT. This codes for CASSLGSRDVSTEAFF. Drawing the rest from reference TRBV7-6 and TRBJ1-1, the complete variable domain is GAGVSQSPRYKVTKRGQDVALRCDPISGHVSLYWYRQALGQGPEFLTYFNYEAQQDKSGLPNDRFSAERPEGSISTLTIQRTEQRDSAMYRCASSLGSRDVSTEAFFGQGTRLTVV.

This clonotype showed up many times. The gene calls are TRBV12-3 or TRBV12-4 and TRBJ2-7; tentative D call: TRBD1 (6 bases). The CDR3 contains 13 residues. Trimming left V 5 bases short and J 3 bases short, with 11 bases between. DNA of the CDR3: TGTGCCAGCAGTCCCCAGACAGGCTACGAGCAGTACTTC. Amino acid sequence: CASSPQTGYEQYF.

This clonotype has a handful of counts. This chain joins TRBV5-1 and TRBJ2-7; unclear D gene. V was shortened by 4 bases and J by 0 bases, with 11 bases between the two germline ends. Germline V gene lookup returns CDR1 SGHRS and CDR2 YFSETQ. The CDR3 has 14 residues. In nucleotides, the CDR3 is TGCGCCAGCAGCGCCGGGCCGTACTCCTACGAGCAGTACTTC. It translates to CASSAGPYSYEQYF.

J is TRBJ1-2 and V is TRBV7-9; D remains ambiguous. Trimming removed 4 bases from V and 0 bases from J, with 9 bases in between. Per germline, CDR1 SEHNR and CDR2 FQNEAQ (reference sequence). This CDR3 has 14 amino acids. The chain's CDR3 is CASSSMSANYGYTF. Here the CDR3 DNA reads TGTGCCAGCAGCTCCATGTCGGCTAACTATGGCTACACCTTC.

The J gene is TRBJ1-1, the V gene TRBV27; the D gene is possibly TRBD1 (5 bases). Germline V lookup: CDR1 MNHEY, CDR2 SMNVEV (reference sequence). Trimming shortened V by 5 bases and J by 3 bases, and 7 bases separated the two germline ends. This CDR3 has 12 amino acids. The CDR3 nucleotides are TGTGCCAGCAGTGGGGGGTACACTGAAGCTTTCTTT. Translated: CASSGGYTEAFF.

This clonotype came up many times. The chain uses TRBV20-1 and TRBJ2-7; D perhaps matches TRBD2 (5 bases). Trimming took 3 bases from V and 0 from J, leaving 12 bases between them. The CDR3 spans 14 residues. CDR1 DFQATT and CDR2 SNEGSKA come from the germline V gene (reference sequence). CDR3 sequence: CSARDAGSSYEQYF. The CDR3 coding sequence is TGCAGTGCTAGGGACGCTGGGAGCTCCTACGAGCAGTACTTC.

This clonotype turned up a few times. The rearrangement joins TRBV5-1 to TRBJ2-7, with TRBD1 identical over 7 bases. The germline V gene encodes CDR1 SGHRS and CDR2 YFSETQ. The CDR3 has 16 residues. Germline trimming cut 4 bases from V and 6 bases from J; bases unmatched to any gene: 16. CDR3 sequence: CASSPGSGTAFGEQYF. The CDR3 DNA reads as TGCGCCAGCAGCCCAGGAAGTGGGACAGCCTTTGGCGAGCAGTACTTC.

The J gene is TRBJ2-3, the V gene TRBV5-1, with D tentatively TRBD1 (6 bases). The CDR3 has 11 residues. V gave up 3 bases and J gave up 8 bases, with 7 bases separating them. Germline CDR1 is SGHRS and CDR2 is YFSETQ. The CDR3 is CASSSDSTQYF. The CDR3 DNA follows: TGCGCCAGCAGCTCGGACAGTACGCAGTATTTT.

This chain uses TRBV25-1 with TRBJ2-1; no reliable D call. Germline loops: CDR1 MGHDK, CDR2 SYGVNS. The ends were cut back, 6 bases at V and 0 bases at J, with 12 bases in the middle. This CDR3 spans 15 amino acids. CDR3 nucleotides: TGTGCCAGCAGCGACACCCGGAACTCCTACAATGAGCAGTTCTTC. Residues: CASSDTRNSYNEQFF.

There are a few counts of this clonotype. The chain combines TRBV10-3 with TRBJ2-4, with D unresolved. Germline V gene lookup returns CDR1 ENHRY and CDR2 SYGVKD. The CDR3 has 13 residues. V gave up 3 bases and J gave up 10 bases, with 13 bases separating them. The CDR3 DNA follows: TGTGCCATCAGTGAACCGCCATTGTGGATTCAGTACTTC. This codes for CAISEPPLWIQYF.

This chain links TRBV5-1 with TRBJ2-1; 11 bases are a match to TRBD2. V was clipped by 4 bases and J by 2 bases; unmatched bases: 11. CDR1 is SGHRS and CDR2 is YFSETQ in the germline V gene. The CDR3 sequence is 18 residues long. The CDR3 is CASSASGGRTLTYNEQFF. In DNA form, the CDR3 reads TGCGCCAGCAGCGCTAGCGGGGGGCGAACCCTAACCTACAATGAGCAGTTCTTC.

In nucleotides, the CDR3 is TGCGCCAGCAGCCCGAGCCGACTAGCGGGAACCTACGAGCAGTACTTC. Its protein product is CASSPSRLAGTYEQYF. The chain joins TRBV5-1 to TRBJ2-7; 11 bases are a match to TRBD2. The CDR3 loop spans 16 amino acids. Germline CDR1 SGHRS, CDR2 YFSETQ. Trimming took 4 bases from V and 2 from J; bases not matched to a gene: 8.

This clonotype has only a few counts. The CDR3: CATSDLDVSGANVLTF. The DNA of the CDR3 is TGTGCCACCAGTGATTTGGATGTATCTGGGGCCAACGTCCTGACTTTC. This chain uses TRBV24-1 with TRBJ2-6; D is unresolved. CDR1 KGHDR and CDR2 SFDVKD come from the germline V gene. The CDR3 runs 16 residues. The V and J ends lost 0 bases and 1 base respectively, with 6 bases between them.

This clonotype appeared a few times. The chain carries TRBV20-1 and TRBJ2-1; TRBD2 agrees at 11 bases. Germline CDR1 DFQATT, CDR2 SNEGSKA (reference sequence). Trimming took 1 base from V and 7 from J; bases not matched to a gene: 6. The CDR3 sequence is 15 residues long. The CDR3 region has the DNA TGCAGTGCTAGAGGACTAGCGGGAAATTGGAATGAGCAGTTCTTC. Protein product: CSARGLAGNWNEQFF.

The V call is TRBV20-1, the J call TRBJ1-5, with TRBD1 identical over 12 bases. Germline trimming cut 5 bases from V and 4 bases from J; bases unmatched to any gene: 6. The germline V gene encodes CDR1 DFQATT and CDR2 SNEGSKA (reference sequence). This CDR3 region has 15 residues. Written as DNA, the CDR3 is TGCAGTGCTCTGGGACAGGGGGCGCGTAATCAGCCCCAGCATTTT. Translation: CSALGQGARNQPQHF.

This clonotype was found a few times. The J gene is TRBJ2-2, the V gene TRBV10-3; maybe TRBD2 (7 bases). This CDR3 comprises 15 residues. CDR1 and CDR2 (germline): ENHRY, SYGVKD. Deletions cut 2 bases from V and 7 bases from J, with 14 bases between. The CDR3 is CAISEVPGEGGELFF. The CDR3 region has the DNA TGTGCCATCAGTGAGGTTCCAGGGGAGGGCGGGGAGCTGTTTTTT.

V is TRBV5-6 and J is TRBJ2-5; 8 bases fit TRBD1. J gave up 1 base and V 0 bases, and 5 bases lay outside the gene matches. Looked up from germline, CDR1 is SGHDT and CDR2 is YYEEEE. The CDR3 extends over 16 amino acids. The chain's CDR3 is CASSLGQGASQETQYF. CDR3 nucleotide sequence: TGTGCCAGCAGCTTGGGGCAGGGGGCGTCCCAAGAGACCCAGTACTTC.